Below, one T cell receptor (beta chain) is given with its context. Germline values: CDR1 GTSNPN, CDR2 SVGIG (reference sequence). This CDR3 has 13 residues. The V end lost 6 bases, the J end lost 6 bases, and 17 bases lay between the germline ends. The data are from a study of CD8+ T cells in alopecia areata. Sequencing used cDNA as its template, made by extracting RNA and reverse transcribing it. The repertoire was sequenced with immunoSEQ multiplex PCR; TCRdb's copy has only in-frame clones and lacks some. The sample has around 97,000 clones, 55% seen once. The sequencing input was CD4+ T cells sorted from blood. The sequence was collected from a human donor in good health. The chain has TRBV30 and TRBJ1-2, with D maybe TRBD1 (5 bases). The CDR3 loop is CACRRDVPNGYTF. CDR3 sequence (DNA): TGTGCCTGCCGTCGGGACGTACCAAATGGCTACACCTTC. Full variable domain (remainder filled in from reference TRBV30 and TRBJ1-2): SQTIHQWPATLVQPVGSPLSLECTVEGTSNPNLYWYRQAAGRGLQLLFYSVGIGQISSEVPQNLSASRPQDRQFILSSKKLLLSDSGFYLCACRRDVPNGYTFGSGTRLTVV.